The 23 T cell receptor beta chains below all came from one sample that was sequenced in a study of blood T cell repertoires in COVID-19. The protocol was immunoSEQ multiplex PCR, while the TCRdb copy is restricted to in-frame clones and leaves out a portion. The sample yields roughly 49,000 clones, over 80% seen once. Sequenced input: peripheral blood. These receptors all come from a man over 45 with acute or convalescent COVID-19.

The chain couples TRBV5-1 to TRBJ1-2; D not certain. V gave up 4 bases and J gave up 2 bases, with 9 bases separating them. CDR1 is SGHRS and CDR2 is YFSETQ in the germline V gene. The CDR3 length is 13 residues. The CDR3 sequence: CASSPWPNYGYTF. Here the CDR3 DNA reads TGCGCCAGCAGCCCTTGGCCCAACTATGGCTACACCTTC. The full variable domain, rest sourced from reference TRBV5-1 and TRBJ1-2, is KAGVTQTPRYLIKTRGQQVTLSCSPISGHRSVSWYQQTPGQGLQFLFEYFSETQRNKGNFPGRFSGRQFSNSRSEMNVSTLELGDSALYLCASSPWPNYGYTFGSGTRLTVV.

The genes are TRBV11-2 and TRBJ2-7; 11 bases line up with TRBD2. Germline V gene data show CDR1 as SGHAT and CDR2 as FQNNGV. With 5 bases clipped from V and 2 bases from J, the junction kept 11 bases outside the gene matches. The CDR3 is 17 residues long. The CDR3 reads CASSPSLAGAMTYEQYF. The CDR3 coding sequence is TGTGCCAGCAGCCCCTCACTAGCGGGGGCCATGACCTACGAGCAGTACTTC.

By sample fraction, this clone is medium-sized. The J gene is TRBJ2-1, the V gene TRBV5-6, with 12 bases matching TRBD2. The germline gives CDR1 SGHDT, CDR2 YYEEEE. The CDR3 is 17 residues long. V gave up 0 bases and J gave up 10 bases; unmatched junction bases: 11. The CDR3 loop reads CASSLAGLAGPGEEQFF. The DNA of the CDR3 is TGTGCCAGCAGCTTGGCCGGACTAGCGGGGCCCGGGGAGGAGCAGTTCTTC. The variable domain in full, with the rest retrieved from reference TRBV5-6 and TRBJ2-1, is DAGVTQSPTHLIKTRGQQVTLRCSPKSGHDTVSWYQQALGQGPQFIFQYYEEEERQRGNFPDRFSGHQFPNYSSELNVNALLLGDSALYLCASSLAGLAGPGEEQFFGPGTRLTVL.

The chain couples TRBV9 to TRBJ1-5; 9 bases match TRBD1. The CDR3 is made up of 14 amino acids. Trimming cost V 3 bases and J 6 bases; bases outside gene matches: 4. CDR1 is SGDLS, CDR2 YYNGEE, per germline. The CDR3 bases are TGTGCCAGCAGCGCGGGGACAGGGTCTCAGCCCCAGCATTTT. Translating it yields CASSAGTGSQPQHF.

The chain employs TRBV6-5 and TRBJ1-6; perhaps TRBD1 as D (6 bases). This CDR3 is 15 amino acids long. The germline V gene encodes CDR1 MNHEY and CDR2 SVGAGI. Trimming pared 4 bases from V and 3 bases from J, leaving 10 bases between. As DNA, the CDR3 is TGTGCCAGCAGTTTGGGGGCCATCTATAATTCACCCCTCCACTTT. Protein sequence: CASSLGAIYNSPLHF.

The J gene is TRBJ1-5, the V gene TRBV7-2; TRBD1 matches 7 bases. The germline V gene has CDR1 SGHTA and CDR2 FQGNSA. V lost 1 base and J lost 7; bases outside the gene matches: 7. The CDR3 consists of 15 residues. Here the CDR3 reads CASSLGAGTEQPQHF. The CDR3, as DNA: TGTGCCAGCAGCTTAGGGGCCGGGACAGAGCAGCCCCAGCATTTT.

This clone was seen a single time. This sequence joins TRBV24-1 and TRBJ2-2; 9 bases are a match to TRBD2. From germline, CDR1 is KGHDR and CDR2 SFDVKD. CDR3 length: 15 residues. After removal of 4 bases from V and 4 bases from J, the junction contained 3 bases not matched to a gene. CDR3 nucleotides: TGTGCCACCAGTGACAGCGGGGGGTTCACCGGGGAGCTGTTTTTT. This codes for CATSDSGGFTGELFF.

J is TRBJ2-7 and V is TRBV27, with 8 bases aligning to TRBD1. The J segment lost 5 bases and the V segment lost 7 bases, leaving 13 bases of the junction unmatched. Germline values: CDR1 MNHEY, CDR2 SMNVEV (reference sequence). The CDR3 consists of 15 residues. CDR3 DNA sequence: TGTGCCAGCACCAGGGCAGGACAGGGAAGGAACGAGCAGTACTTC. This encodes CASTRAGQGRNEQYF.

This clone appeared a few times. The chain is built from TRBV19 and TRBJ1-6; D gene uncertain. CDR3 length equals 15 residues. Between the trimmed V and J ends, which lost 5 bases and 10 bases, there was a span of 18 bases. Germline assignment: CDR1 LNHDA and CDR2 SQIVND (reference sequence). CDR3 sequence: CASSAPAGLGSPLHF. The CDR3 DNA reads TGTGCCAGTAGTGCCCCGGCAGGACTGGGGTCACCCCTCCACTTT. Full variable domain (rest looked up from reference TRBV19 and TRBJ1-6): DGGITQSPKYLFRKEGQNVTLSCEQNLNHDAMYWYRQDPGQGLRLIYYSQIVNDFQKGDIAEGYSVSREKKESFPLTVTSAQKNPTAFYLCASSAPAGLGSPLHFGNGTRLTVT.

There are a few counts of this clone. The chain is built from TRBV6-5 and TRBJ1-2; possibly TRBD1 for D (6 bases). The length of the CDR3 is 12 residues. Deletions cut 6 bases from V and 4 bases from J, with 9 bases between. Germline CDR1 MNHEY, CDR2 SVGAGI. In nucleotides, the CDR3 is TGTGCCAGCAGACAGGGCCCCTATGGCTACACCTTC. The encoded protein is CASRQGPYGYTF.

The table lists this clone with a count of one. The rearrangement joins TRBV29-1 to TRBJ1-2, with D possibly being TRBD1 (5 bases). V lost 3 bases and J lost 7, with 21 bases in between. Germline lookup yields CDR1 SQVTM and CDR2 ANQGSEA. The length of the CDR3 is 15 residues. Written as DNA, the CDR3 is TGCAGCGTTGACCACGGGTCCAGGGTCTTGGGTGGCTACACCTTC. It is translated as CSVDHGSRVLGGYTF.

This clone was recorded once. The chain has TRBV18 and TRBJ1-3; 10 nucleotides match TRBD1. Germline CDR1 and CDR2: KGHSH and LQKENI. This CDR3 comprises 17 residues. V gave up 2 bases and J gave up 4 bases; unmatched junction bases: 8. The CDR3 loop is CASSPNRDRGAGNTIYF. Written as DNA, the CDR3 is TGTGCCAGCTCACCAAACCGGGACAGGGGAGCCGGAAACACCATATATTTT.

The chain carries TRBV27 and TRBJ1-1; 7 bases are shared with TRBD1. V trimming: 1 base; J trimming: 2 bases; junction bases outside the gene matches: 7. CDR3 length equals 16 residues. Germline CDR1 is MNHEY and CDR2 is SMNVEV (reference sequence). CDR3 sequence reads: CASSLYYRGRNTEAFF. The CDR3 DNA reads as TGTGCCAGCAGTTTATATTACAGGGGCCGAAACACTGAAGCTTTCTTT.

This clone was picked up a small number of times. This chain uses TRBV28 with TRBJ1-1, with unresolved D. V gave up 5 bases and J gave up 1 base, with 17 bases separating them. CDR1 and CDR2 from the germline V gene are MDHEN and SYDVKM. The CDR3 runs to 16 residues. The CDR3 sequence is CASSARAPEGNTEAFF. CDR3 sequence (DNA): TGTGCCAGCAGTGCCCGGGCCCCGGAGGGGAACACTGAAGCTTTCTTT.

This chain links TRBV11-3 with TRBJ2-1, with D perhaps matching TRBD1 (5 bases). The germline CDR1 and CDR2 sequences are SGHNT and YENEEA. Between the trimmed V and J ends, which lost 5 bases and 5 bases, there was a span of 16 bases. There are 15 residues in the CDR3. CDR3 DNA: TGTGCCAGCAGCCTTCAGGGATATATAGACAATGAGCAGTTCTTC. Encoded protein: CASSLQGYIDNEQFF.

This rearrangement joins TRBV23-1 to TRBJ1-5, with a possible D match to TRBD1 (5 bases). TRBV23-1 qualifies as an ORF whose function is uncertain. The ends were cut back, 10 bases at V and 6 bases at J, with 16 bases in the middle. The CDR3 consists of 13 residues. In DNA form, the CDR3 reads TGCGCCACCGCCGGCAGGGACTGTCAGCCCCAGCATTTT. Amino acid sequence: CATAGRDCQPQHF.

The chain combines TRBV28 with TRBJ2-7, with TRBD1 as a possible D gene (5 bases). The germline CDR1 and CDR2 sequences are MDHEN and SYDVKM. V lost 8 bases and J 3 bases, leaving 17 bases between the germline ends. The CDR3 loop spans 14 amino acids. The CDR3 loop is CASVRASHLYEQYF. For the CDR3, the DNA is TGTGCCAGCGTCAGGGCTTCCCATCTCTACGAGCAGTACTTC.

In this sample, this clone turned up a few times. The V call is TRBV7-8, the J call TRBJ1-5, with a possible D match to TRBD1 (5 bases). Between the trimmed V and J ends, which lost 1 base and 1 base, there was a span of 8 bases. Germline V gives CDR1 SGHVS, CDR2 FQNEAQ. The CDR3 runs to 15 residues. CDR3 DNA: TGTGCCAGCAGCTTAGGGGGGGAAAGCAATCAGCCCCAGCATTTT. Translated, it gives CASSLGGESNQPQHF.

The rearrangement joins TRBV11-2 to TRBJ1-6; D possibly corresponds to TRBD1 (6 bases). V lost 3 bases and J 18 bases, leaving 12 bases between the germline ends. From germline, CDR1 is SGHAT and CDR2 FQNNGV. This CDR3 spans 11 amino acids. Written as DNA, the CDR3 is TGTGCCAGCAGCTTTTCGGGGGGCCGCCACTTT. It yields the protein CASSFSGGRHF. The full variable domain, completed using reference TRBV11-2 and TRBJ1-6, is EAGVAQSPRYKIIEKRQSVAFWCNPISGHATLYWYQQILGQGPKLLIQFQNNGVVDDSQLPKDRFSAERLKGVDSTLKIQPAKLEDSAVYLCASSFSGGRHFGNGTRLTVT.

V is TRBV12-5 and J is TRBJ2-5; D is possibly TRBD2 (5 bases). V was pared by 6 bases and J by 5 bases, with 13 bases between. Looked up from germline, CDR1 is LGHNT and CDR2 is FRNRAP. The CDR3 length is 13 residues. Here the CDR3 DNA reads TGTGCTAGTGGAAAAAGCGGCGTTGAGACCCAGTACTTC. It yields the protein CASGKSGVETQYF.

This chain uses TRBV4-1 with TRBJ1-2, with D unclear. The V gene's germline CDR1 is MGHRA and CDR2 YSYEKL. Trimming took 4 bases from V and 8 from J, leaving 14 bases between them. CDR3 length: 13 residues. The CDR3 nucleotides are TGCGCCAGCAGCCGGGTTGCCGGGGAAGGCTACACCTTC. This encodes CASSRVAGEGYTF.

This clone was detected a few times. The chain joins TRBV4-3 to TRBJ2-3; 7 bases are a match to TRBD2. V lost 0 bases and J lost 1; bases outside the gene matches: 4. The germline V gene has CDR1 LGHNA and CDR2 YSLEER. The CDR3 is 16 amino acids. The CDR3 sequence is CASSQDPSGGTDTQYF. CDR3 bases: TGCGCCAGCAGCCAAGATCCTAGCGGTGGCACAGATACGCAGTATTTT.

The chain recombines TRBV4-2 with TRBJ1-2; D remains unclear. The germline V gene encodes CDR1 LGHNA and CDR2 YNFKEQ. CDR3 size: 13 residues. V lost 0 bases and J 8 bases, leaving 10 bases between the germline ends. The DNA of the CDR3 is TGTGCCAGCAGCCAAGACGGCGGATACGGCTACACCTTC. This encodes CASSQDGGYGYTF.